A selection of T cell receptor beta chains follows, all from one sample in a study of blood T cell repertoires in COVID-19. Here immunoSEQ multiplex PCR was the method, and the copy in TCRdb shows in-frame clones only, minus some. The sample includes about 120,000 clones, more than 60% of them seen just once. Sequenced input: peripheral blood. These receptors were taken from a woman aged 70-85 years with acute or convalescent COVID-19. The CDR3 runs from the conserved cysteine through the conserved F or W. The order of the fields is V gene, D gene, clone size, J gene, CDR3 DNA, CDR3 protein. D genes are given only for firm matches. The size of a clone is reported for some rows only, either as once, few or many, or as a class for expanded clones.

TRBV6-2/TRBV6-3	-	-	TRBJ2-1	TGTGCCAGCAGTTCTTACCCCAGCGGGCGGAGCTCCTACAATGAGCAGTTCTTC	CASSSYPSGRSSYNEQFF
TRBV7-6	-	few	TRBJ2-2	TGTGCCAGCAGCTTAGCGTGGAGTCCCGGGGAGCTGTTTTTT	CASSLAWSPGELFF
TRBV2	-	-	TRBJ2-2	TGTGCCAGCAGTGGGACTGAGACCGGGGAGCTGTTTTTT	CASSGTETGELFF
TRBV14	TRBD1	few	TRBJ2-7	TGTGCCAGCAGCCTAGGGACAGATTACGAGCAGTACTTC	CASSLGTDYEQYF
TRBV30	-	-	TRBJ1-4	TGTGCCTGGAGCCCGGGGGAAAAACTGTTTTTT	CAWSPGEKLFF
TRBV6-6	TRBD1	-	TRBJ1-2	TGTGCCAGCAGTAACACCGGGACAGGGAAAGGCTACACCTTC	CASSNTGTGKGYTF
TRBV6-6	TRBD1	-	TRBJ2-4	TGTGCCAGCAGTTACCCCCGGGACAGGGCAGAAAACATTCAGTACTTC	CASSYPRDRAENIQYF
TRBV3-1/TRBV3-2	TRBD1	-	TRBJ1-5	TGTGCCAGCAGCCTCCAGGGACAGGGTAATCAGCCCCAGCATTTT	CASSLQGQGNQPQHF
TRBV21-1	-	-	TRBJ1-2	TGTGCCAGCAGGCCAGGGGGGCTCCAGGGGGGCTACACCTTC	CASRPGGLQGGYTF
TRBV28	TRBD1	-	TRBJ1-2	TGTGCCAGCCTACAGGGGTCGGACTATGGCTACACCTTC	CASLQGSDYGYTF
TRBV28	-	-	TRBJ2-1	TGTGCCACCTCGGGGGACTACAATGAGCAGTTCTTC	CATSGDYNEQFF
TRBV7-9	-	-	TRBJ2-2	TGTGCCAGCAGCTTCTACAACACCGGGGAGCTGTTTTTT	CASSFYNTGELFF
TRBV28	TRBD1	-	TRBJ1-4	TGTGCCAGCAGGACAGGGGCGGCAACTAATGAAAAACTGTTTTTT	CASRTGAATNEKLFF
TRBV11-2	TRBD2	-	TRBJ2-2	TGTGCCAGCAGCTTGACTAGCGGGGGGCGTAGCACCGGGGAGCTGTTTTTT	CASSLTSGGRSTGELFF
TRBV9	-	-	TRBJ1-1	TGTGCCAGCAGTGACAACCGAAACACTGAAGCTTTCTTT	CASSDNRNTEAFF
TRBV6-6	-	-	TRBJ1-4	TGTGCCAGCAGTTACCCGCCCGCTCTGAGGGAAAAACTGTTTTTT	CASSYPPALREKLFF
TRBV5-4	TRBD2	-	TRBJ2-3	TGTGCCAGCAGTCCACGAGCGGGAGTGCTAGATACGCAGTATTTT	CASSPRAGVLDTQYF
TRBV11-2	-	few	TRBJ2-7	TGTGCCAGCAGCCTGGACAGATACGAGCAGTACTTC	CASSLDRYEQYF
TRBV6-2/TRBV6-3	-	few	TRBJ2-7	TGTGCCAGCAGTTACTCCCAGACTAGGAACGACTACGAGCAGTACTTC	CASSYSQTRNDYEQYF
TRBV11-3	TRBD1	-	TRBJ2-2	TGTGCCAGCAGCTCACGGGACAGGGGGGCGGCCGGGGAGCTGTTTTTT	CASSSRDRGAAGELFF
TRBV28	-	-	TRBJ2-7	TGTGCCAGCAGTCTTGACAGTATCCACGAGCAGTACTTC	CASSLDSIHEQYF
TRBV29-1	-	-	TRBJ2-6	TGCAGCGTTGTAGTCCCTCTAGCCAGATCTGGGGCCAACGTCCTGACTTTC	CSVVVPLARSGANVLTF
TRBV29-1	TRBD2	once	TRBJ2-7	TGCAGCGTCCGCGGGGGAGACGAGCAGTACTTC	CSVRGGDEQYF
TRBV5-6	-	-	TRBJ1-2	TGTGCCAGCAGCTTGCGGCAACAGGCCCCCTATGGCTACACCTTC	CASSLRQQAPYGYTF
TRBV4-1	-	few	TRBJ2-5	TGCGCCAGCAGCCAAGATAAGGGCGGGTTAGAGACCCAGTACTTC	CASSQDKGGLETQYF
TRBV19	TRBD1	-	TRBJ1-6	TGTGCCAGTAGTGACAGGGGAAATTCACCCCTCCACTTT	CASSDRGNSPLHF
TRBV5-1	TRBD1	-	TRBJ2-7	TGCGCCAGCAGCTTGGAGGGACAGGGAATCGACGAGCAGTACTTC	CASSLEGQGIDEQYF
TRBV5-6	-	-	TRBJ2-7	TGTGCCAGCTCCGGGACAGTGGGAGGCGAGCAGTACTTC	CASSGTVGGEQYF
TRBV11-2	-	-	TRBJ2-7	TGTGCCAGCAGCTTCCAGGGGCTCCCACCCTACGAGCAGTACTTC	CASSFQGLPPYEQYF
TRBV5-4	TRBD1	few	TRBJ1-2	TGTGCCAGCAGCTTGGGGTCAGGGGGCAGAAGTGGCTACACCTTC	CASSLGSGGRSGYTF
TRBV7-9	-	-	TRBJ2-2	TGTGCCAGCAGCTTAGCACAGACCCCCGGGGAGCTGTTTTTT	CASSLAQTPGELFF
TRBV5-4	-	-	TRBJ2-7	TGTGCCAGCAGCTTGGGTCCGGGGACATCCTCCTACGAGCAGTACTTC	CASSLGPGTSSYEQYF
TRBV5-4	-	few	TRBJ2-5	TGTGCCAGCAGCCGTAGTAGAGGGCAAGAGACCCAGTACTTC	CASSRSRGQETQYF
TRBV4-1	TRBD1	-	TRBJ1-6	TGCGCCAGCAGCCAGGGAGTCGGCCGGACAGGGCCGATCCATTCACCCCTCCACTTT	CASSQGVGRTGPIHSPLHF
TRBV7-8	-	-	TRBJ1-1	TGTGCCAGCAGCAAAGGGGTCTCGGACACTGAAGCTTTCTTT	CASSKGVSDTEAFF
TRBV10-1	-	once	TRBJ1-1	TGCGCCAGCAGTGAGAGTCAGGGGATGAACACTGAAGCTTTCTTT	CASSESQGMNTEAFF